This T cell receptor beta chain was captured in a study of cytomegalovirus exposure and HLA in healthy donors. Primers: 60 Vbeta forward and 13 Jbeta reverse. Here immunoSEQ multiplex PCR was the method, and the copy in TCRdb shows in-frame clones only, minus some. Found here are roughly 100,000 clones, around 66% of them singletons; the top ten hold roughly 3.3%. This clonotype originated in a woman aged 45-65 years in good health and CMV-seronegative. The sequencing sample was made of PBMCs.

The CDR3 region is CASSPAGTSYEQYF. As DNA, the CDR3 is TGTGCCAGCAGCCCCGCGGGGACTTCCTACGAGCAGTACTTC. The chain links TRBV7-9 to TRBJ2-7; D possibly corresponds to TRBD2 (6 bases). The CDR3 sequence is 14 residues long. Trimming left V 5 bases short and J 1 base short, with 12 bases between. The germline V gene has CDR1 SEHNR and CDR2 FQNEAQ (reference sequence).